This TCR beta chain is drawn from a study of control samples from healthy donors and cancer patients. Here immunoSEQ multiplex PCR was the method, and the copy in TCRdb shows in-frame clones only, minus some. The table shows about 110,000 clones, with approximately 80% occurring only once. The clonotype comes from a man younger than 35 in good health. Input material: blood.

CDR3 DNA sequence: TGCGCCAGCAGCTTGCGGGACAGGGCTTACGAGCAGTACTTC. Translating it yields CASSLRDRAYEQYF. J is TRBJ2-7 and V is TRBV5-1; 9 nucleotides align to TRBD1. The CDR3 is made up of 14 amino acids. The junction had 3 bases not matched to a gene; V was cut back by 1 base and J by 4 bases. The germline gives CDR1 SGHRS, CDR2 YFSETQ.